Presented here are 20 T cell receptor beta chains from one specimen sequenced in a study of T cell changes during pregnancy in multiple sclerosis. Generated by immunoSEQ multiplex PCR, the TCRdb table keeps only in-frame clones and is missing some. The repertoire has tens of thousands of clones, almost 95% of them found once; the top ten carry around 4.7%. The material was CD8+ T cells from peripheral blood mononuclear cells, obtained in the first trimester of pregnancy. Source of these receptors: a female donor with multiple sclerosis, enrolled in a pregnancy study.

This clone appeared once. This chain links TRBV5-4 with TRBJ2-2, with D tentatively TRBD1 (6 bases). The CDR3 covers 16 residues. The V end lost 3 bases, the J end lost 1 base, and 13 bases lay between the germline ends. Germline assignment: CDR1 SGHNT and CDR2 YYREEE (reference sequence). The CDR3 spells CASSSIDRLNTGELFF. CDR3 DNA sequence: TGTGCCAGCAGCTCGATTGACAGGCTGAACACCGGGGAGCTGTTTTTT.

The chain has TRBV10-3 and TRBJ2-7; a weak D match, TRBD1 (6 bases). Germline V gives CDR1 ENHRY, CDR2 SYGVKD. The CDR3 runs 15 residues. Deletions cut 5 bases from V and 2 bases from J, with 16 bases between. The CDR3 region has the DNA TGTGCCATCAGTTCGCACGAACAGGGTCCCTACGAGCAGTACTTC. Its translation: CAISSHEQGPYEQYF.

The CDR3 loop reads CASSEHRAGQPQHF. The CDR3, as DNA: TGTGCCAGCAGTGAACACAGGGCCGGACAGCCCCAGCATTTT. This chain links TRBV2 with TRBJ1-5, with D perhaps matching TRBD1 (6 bases). V was cut by 2 bases and J by 7 bases, with 12 bases left in between. Germline V CDR1 and CDR2: SNHLY, FYNNEI. This CDR3 has 14 residues.

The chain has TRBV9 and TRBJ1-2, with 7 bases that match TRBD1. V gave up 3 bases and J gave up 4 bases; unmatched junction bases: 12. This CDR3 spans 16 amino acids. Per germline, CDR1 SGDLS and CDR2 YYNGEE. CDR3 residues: CASSGGSGTALYGYTF. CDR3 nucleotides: TGTGCCAGCAGCGGAGGGTCAGGGACAGCACTCTATGGCTACACCTTC.

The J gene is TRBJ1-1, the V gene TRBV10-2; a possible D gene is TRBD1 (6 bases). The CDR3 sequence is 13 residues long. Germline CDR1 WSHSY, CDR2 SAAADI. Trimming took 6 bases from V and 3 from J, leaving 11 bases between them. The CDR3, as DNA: TGCGCCAGCAGCAACAGGGAAGACACTGAAGCTTTCTTT. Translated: CASSNREDTEAFF.

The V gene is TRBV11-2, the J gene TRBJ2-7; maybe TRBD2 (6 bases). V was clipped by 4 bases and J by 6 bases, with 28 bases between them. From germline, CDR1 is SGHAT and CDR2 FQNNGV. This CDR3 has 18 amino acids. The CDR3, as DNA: TGTGCCAGCAGCTCAGCTCTCCTCCGGGAGCTATACACGGGCGAGCAGTACTTC. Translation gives CASSSALLRELYTGEQYF.

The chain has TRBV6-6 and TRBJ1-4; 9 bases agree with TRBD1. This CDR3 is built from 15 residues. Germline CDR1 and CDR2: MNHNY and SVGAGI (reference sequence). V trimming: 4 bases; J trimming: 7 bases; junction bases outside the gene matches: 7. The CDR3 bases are TGTGCCAGCAGTTGGGGACAGGGAGGGACTGAAAAACTGTTTTTT. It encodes CASSWGQGGTEKLFF.

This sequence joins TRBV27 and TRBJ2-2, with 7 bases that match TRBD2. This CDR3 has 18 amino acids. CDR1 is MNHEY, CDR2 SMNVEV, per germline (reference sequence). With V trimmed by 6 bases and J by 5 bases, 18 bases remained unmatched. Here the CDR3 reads CASSPAVVRNSGTGELFF. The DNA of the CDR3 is TGTGCCAGCAGCCCCGCCGTGGTTCGTAATAGCGGGACCGGGGAGCTGTTTTTT.

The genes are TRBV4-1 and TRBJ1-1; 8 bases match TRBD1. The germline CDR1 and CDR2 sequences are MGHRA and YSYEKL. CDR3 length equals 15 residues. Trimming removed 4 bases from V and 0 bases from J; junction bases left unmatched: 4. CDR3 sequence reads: CASSPTGGMNTEAFF. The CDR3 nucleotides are TGCGCCAGCAGCCCCACAGGGGGTATGAACACTGAAGCTTTCTTT.

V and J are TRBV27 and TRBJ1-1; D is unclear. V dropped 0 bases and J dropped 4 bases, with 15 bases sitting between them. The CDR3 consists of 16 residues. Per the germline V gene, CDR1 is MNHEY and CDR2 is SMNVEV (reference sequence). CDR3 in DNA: TGTGCCAGCAGTTTATCGGGGAGGGCTGCGTTCACTGAAGCTTTCTTT. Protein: CASSLSGRAAFTEAFF.

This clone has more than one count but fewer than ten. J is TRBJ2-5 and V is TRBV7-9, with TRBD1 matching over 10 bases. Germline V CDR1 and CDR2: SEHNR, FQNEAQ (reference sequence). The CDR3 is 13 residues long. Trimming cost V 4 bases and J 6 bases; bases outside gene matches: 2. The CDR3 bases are TGTGCCAGCAGCTGGGACAGGGGACAGACCCAGTACTTC. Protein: CASSWDRGQTQYF.

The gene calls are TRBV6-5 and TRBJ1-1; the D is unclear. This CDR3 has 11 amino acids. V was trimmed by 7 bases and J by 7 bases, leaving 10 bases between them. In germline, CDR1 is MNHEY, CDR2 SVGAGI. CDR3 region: CASTLGNEAFF. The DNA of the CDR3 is TGTGCCAGCACTTTGGGCAATGAAGCTTTCTTT.

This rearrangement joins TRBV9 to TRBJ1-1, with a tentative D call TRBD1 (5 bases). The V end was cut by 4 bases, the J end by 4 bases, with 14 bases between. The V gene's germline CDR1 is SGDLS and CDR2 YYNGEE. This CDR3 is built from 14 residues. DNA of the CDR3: TGTGCCAGCAGCCAAATCGGGGGGAGCACTGAAGCTTTCTTT. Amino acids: CASSQIGGSTEAFF.

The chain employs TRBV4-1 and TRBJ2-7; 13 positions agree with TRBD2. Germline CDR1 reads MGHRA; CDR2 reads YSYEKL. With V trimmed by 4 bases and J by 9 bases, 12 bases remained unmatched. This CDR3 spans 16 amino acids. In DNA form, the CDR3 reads TGCGCCAGCAGCCCATCCGGGACTAGCGGGATCGAGCGGCAGTACTTC. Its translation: CASSPSGTSGIERQYF.

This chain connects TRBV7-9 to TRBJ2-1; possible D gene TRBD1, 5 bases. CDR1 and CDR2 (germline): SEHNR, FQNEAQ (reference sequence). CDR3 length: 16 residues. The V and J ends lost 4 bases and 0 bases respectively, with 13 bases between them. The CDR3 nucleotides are TGTGCCAGCAGCTCCGTGCACGACAGCTCCTACAATGAGCAGTTCTTC. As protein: CASSSVHDSSYNEQFF. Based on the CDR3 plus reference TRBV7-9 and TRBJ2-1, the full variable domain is DTGVSQNPRHKITKRGQNVTFRCDPISEHNRLYWYRQTLGQGPEFLTYFQNEAQLEKSRLLSDRFSAERPKGSFSTLEIQRTEQGDSAMYLCASSSVHDSSYNEQFFGPGTRLTVL.

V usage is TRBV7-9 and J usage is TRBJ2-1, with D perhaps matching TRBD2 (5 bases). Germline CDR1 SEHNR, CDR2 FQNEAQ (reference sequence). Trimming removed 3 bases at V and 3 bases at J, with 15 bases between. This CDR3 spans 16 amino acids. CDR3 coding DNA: TGTGCCAGCAGCTTCTGGCCTTCAACTAGCTACAATGAGCAGTTCTTC. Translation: CASSFWPSTSYNEQFF. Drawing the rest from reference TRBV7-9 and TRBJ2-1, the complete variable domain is DTGVSQNPRHKITKRGQNVTFRCDPISEHNRLYWYRQTLGQGPEFLTYFQNEAQLEKSRLLSDRFSAERPKGSFSTLEIQRTEQGDSAMYLCASSFWPSTSYNEQFFGPGTRLTVL.

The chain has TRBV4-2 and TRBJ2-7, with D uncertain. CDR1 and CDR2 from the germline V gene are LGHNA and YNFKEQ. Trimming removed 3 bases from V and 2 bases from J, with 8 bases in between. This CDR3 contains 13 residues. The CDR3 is CASSQGYPYEQYF. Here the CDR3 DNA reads TGTGCCAGCAGCCAGGGCTACCCCTACGAGCAGTACTTC.

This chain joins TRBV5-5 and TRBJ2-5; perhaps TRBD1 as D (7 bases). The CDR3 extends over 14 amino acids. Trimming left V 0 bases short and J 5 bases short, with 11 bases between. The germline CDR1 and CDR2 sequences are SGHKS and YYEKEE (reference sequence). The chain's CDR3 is CASSLGPGGETQYF. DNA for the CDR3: TGTGCCAGCAGCTTGGGGCCAGGGGGGGAGACCCAGTACTTC.

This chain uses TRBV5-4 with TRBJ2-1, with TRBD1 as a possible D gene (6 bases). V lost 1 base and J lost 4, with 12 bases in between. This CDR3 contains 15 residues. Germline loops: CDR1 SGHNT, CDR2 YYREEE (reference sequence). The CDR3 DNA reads TGTGCCAGCAGCTTGCGAGGGGGTCCTTACAATGAGCAGTTCTTC. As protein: CASSLRGGPYNEQFF.

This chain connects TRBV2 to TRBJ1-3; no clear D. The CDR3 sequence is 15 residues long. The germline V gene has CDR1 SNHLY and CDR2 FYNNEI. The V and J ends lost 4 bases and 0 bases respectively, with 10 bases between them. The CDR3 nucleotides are TGTGCCAGCAGTGTCGGGGAGAGCTCTGGAAACACCATATATTTT. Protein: CASSVGESSGNTIYF.